Following are 2 T cell receptor beta chains from one sample sequenced in a study of blood T cell repertoires in COVID-19. Generated by immunoSEQ multiplex PCR, the TCRdb table keeps only in-frame clones and is missing some. This sample has approximately 330,000 clones, with roughly 87% found just once. The sequenced material came from peripheral blood. The receptors stem from a man aged 25 to 40 with COVID-19, enrolled during active disease.

V usage is TRBV9 and J usage is TRBJ2-1, with 7 bases matching TRBD1. V lost 2 bases and J lost 4; bases outside the gene matches: 6. CDR1 SGDLS and CDR2 YYNGEE come from the germline V gene. The CDR3 consists of 15 residues. The CDR3 loop is CASSVTGALYNEQFF. The CDR3 DNA follows: TGTGCCAGCAGCGTTACAGGGGCCCTTTACAATGAGCAGTTCTTC.

This chain uses TRBV5-1 with TRBJ1-1; D is perhaps TRBD1 (5 bases). V was pared by 4 bases and J by 3 bases, with 16 bases between. The CDR3 sequence is 15 residues long. Germline V gives CDR1 SGHRS, CDR2 YFSETQ. CDR3 amino acids: CASSIRSGIYTEAFF. The CDR3 region has the DNA TGCGCCAGCAGCATACGGTCAGGGATTTACACTGAAGCTTTCTTT. The whole variable domain, remainder taken from reference TRBV5-1 and TRBJ1-1, is KAGVTQTPRYLIKTRGQQVTLSCSPISGHRSVSWYQQTPGQGLQFLFEYFSETQRNKGNFPGRFSGRQFSNSRSEMNVSTLELGDSALYLCASSIRSGIYTEAFFGQGTRLTVV.